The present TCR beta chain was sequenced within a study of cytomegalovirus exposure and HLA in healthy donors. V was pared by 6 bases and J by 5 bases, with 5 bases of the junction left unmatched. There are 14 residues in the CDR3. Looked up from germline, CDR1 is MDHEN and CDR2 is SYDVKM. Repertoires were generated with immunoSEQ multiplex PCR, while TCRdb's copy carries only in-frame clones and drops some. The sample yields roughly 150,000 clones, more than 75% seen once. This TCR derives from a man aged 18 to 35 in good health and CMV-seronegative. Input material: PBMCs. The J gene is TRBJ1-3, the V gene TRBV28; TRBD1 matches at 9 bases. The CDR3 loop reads CASRPGQGRNTIYF. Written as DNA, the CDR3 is TGTGCCAGCAGACCGGGACAGGGTAGAAACACCATATATTTT.